This T cell receptor beta chain was identified in a study of shared clonotypes between healthy human individuals. Repertoires were generated with immunoSEQ multiplex PCR, while TCRdb's copy carries only in-frame clones and drops some. The sample consists of under 2,000,000 clones, approximately 95% of them appearing once. Cells designated naive CD8 were CD45RO-negative and were positively selected for CCR7, with terminally differentiated effector memory CD45RA+ cells excluded. This clone was found once. Its target is not known. The same CDR3 can be traced to other DNA sequences in this sample. Deletions cut 0 bases from V and 1 base from J, with 4 bases between. Germline-derived CDR1 and CDR2 are SEHNR and FQNEAQ (reference sequence). The CDR3 is 13 amino acids. Study-wide findings and caveats: At large depth, rarefaction still showed sorted-subset sequencing to be incomplete.

The V call is TRBV7-9, the J call TRBJ2-7; unclear D gene. The source material was naive CD8+ T cells sorted from blood. The clonotype was recovered from a man aged 18 to 30 in good health. The CDR3 bases are TGTGCCAGCAGCTTAGCCCTATCCTACGAGCAGTACTTC. Translation gives CASSLALSYEQYF.